These 8 T cell receptor beta chains came from one sample sequenced in a study of CXCR3-negative and CXCR3-positive naive CD8 T cells. In preparing the TRB cDNA libraries, 5' RACE with UMI labels was used. TCRdb re-called the 5' RACE reads, yielding one record per CDR3 amino acid sequence without DNA. Its listing shows about 150,000 distinct CDR3 sequences. These receptors have no identified antigens. Overall study findings and caveats: Naive CXCR3-positive cells had TRB CDR3s more hydrophobic than those of CXCR3-negative naive cells.

Source material: naive CXCR3+ CD8+ T cells from blood. Indicated subset: CD45RO-CCR7+CD27+CD95- naive CD8+ T cells expressing CXCR3 (TNR3+). These receptors came from a human donor in good health. Some clones in this sample may be carry-over from other donors' samples.

This chain uses TRBV3-1 with TRBJ2-1. The length of the CDR3 is 13 residues. CDR1 LGHDT and CDR2 YNNKEL come from the germline V gene (reference sequence). CDR3 sequence: CASSNGVYNEQLF.

The V and J genes are TRBV29-1 and TRBJ1-1. In germline, CDR1 is SQVTM, CDR2 ANQGSEA. The CDR3 runs 15 residues. The CDR3 here is CSVEDRMGEGTEAFF. The entire variable domain, with the rest obtained from reference TRBV29-1 and TRBJ1-1, is as follows: SAVISQKPSRDICQRGTSLTIQCQVDSQVTMMFWYRQQPGQSLTLIATANQGSEATYESGFVIDKFPISRPNLTFSTLTVSNMSPEDSSIYLCSVEDRMGEGTEAFFGQGTRLTVV.

The chain is built from TRBV10-2 and TRBJ2-7; TCRdb outputs TRBD1, but without DNA this stays unchecked. CDR1 WSHSY and CDR2 SAAADI come from the germline V gene. The CDR3 length is 14 residues. CDR3 protein: CASTDGGLGGEQYF.

This chain links TRBV14 with TRBJ2-7; TCRdb selects TRBD1, and the lack of DNA leaves this call unchecked. This CDR3 spans 16 amino acids. Germline V gene data show CDR1 as SGHDN and CDR2 as FVKESK. The CDR3 loop reads CASSQENGGPTYEQYF.

V gene TRBV5-1 combines with J gene TRBJ1-1; TCRdb lists TRBD1, though no DNA is available to test this call. The CDR3 has 18 residues. CDR1 and CDR2 from the germline V gene are SGHRS and YFSETQ. CDR3 loop: CASSLVHVNEHWGTEAFF.

The CDR3 sequence: CASSLGLEFYSHTDTQYF. This sequence joins TRBV13 and TRBJ2-3; TCRdb reports TRBD2, a call that lacks DNA to check it against. Germline CDR1 and CDR2: PRHDT and FYEKMQ (reference sequence). The CDR3 has 18 residues.

CDR3 amino acids: CRCWEGRGCNEQFF. The chain uses TRBV29-1 and TRBJ2-1; TCRdb outputs TRBD2, but without DNA this stays unchecked. Per the germline V gene, CDR1 is SQVTM and CDR2 is ANQGSEA. CDR3 length: 14 residues.

The chain combines TRBV4-3 with TRBJ2-1. Germline-derived CDR1 and CDR2 are LGHNA and YSLEER. CDR3 length: 16 residues. The CDR3 reads CASSQQTGGPYNEQFF.